This TCR beta chain came from a study of human T cells and chemical hapten exposure. For the study at large: Small discrepancies in pooled library volume mainly accounted for the varying TCR yields per sample.

Individual cDNA molecules had unique molecular identifiers attached to them by the library. TCRdb reprocessed the RACE reads via MiXCR and lists one record per CDR3 protein. This table holds 80,000 to 100,000 distinct CDR3 sequences, about 8% found once. This clonotype was observed at least ten times. Documented time point: patch test 1, 2 weeks after DPC sensitization. Treatment described: therapeutic diphenylcyclopropenone sensitization with weekly scalp DPC. Every donor had alopecia and was 18 to 70 years old; all were suitable for DPC. The CDR3 loop spans 13 amino acids. The germline V and J ends were trimmed by 8 bases and 3 bases, with 11 bases remaining between them. The germline V gene encodes CDR1 SGHVS and CDR2 FNYEAQ.

V gene TRBV7-6 combines with J gene TRBJ1-5; weak D call: TRBD1 (5 bases). This clonotype was sampled from a woman in her 30s with alopecia areata. Some clones in this sample may be carry-over from other donors' samples. The specimen was whole blood, collected in connection with sensitization to the hapten diphenylcyclopropenone (DPC). DNA of the CDR3: TGTGCCAGCTCGGGGGACTACAATCAGCCCCAGCATTTT. Residues: CASSGDYNQPQHF.